The sequence of this T cell receptor beta chain was determined in a study of T cell responses to AZD1222 COVID-19 vaccine. Regarding the study as a whole: Rises in breadth and depth of Spike-specific TCRs came after two AZD1222 doses. Only a handful of people who got AZD1222 tested seropositive at baseline. Across spike, vaccine-associated CD4 TCRs were found, dominant at 160-218 and 743-854.

The CDR3 spans 14 residues. Germline loops: CDR1 MNHEY, CDR2 SVGAGI. V lost 2 bases, J lost 5 bases, and 12 bases lay in between. Clones were read by immunoSEQ multiplex PCR, and TCRdb kept only the in-frame ones, dropping some. The table has fewer than 150,000 clones, 70% to 90% seen once. About this clone: Its antigen remains unidentified.

The TCR originated in an adult who received the AZD1222 COVID-19 vaccine. The source material was peripheral blood, sampled 28 days after the second AZD1222 dose. The chain joins TRBV6-5 to TRBJ1-1, with D possibly TRBD1 on 5 matching bases. This CDR3 is CASSYGVWGTEAFF. The DNA of the CDR3 is TGTGCCAGCAGTTACGGGGTATGGGGGACTGAAGCTTTCTTT.